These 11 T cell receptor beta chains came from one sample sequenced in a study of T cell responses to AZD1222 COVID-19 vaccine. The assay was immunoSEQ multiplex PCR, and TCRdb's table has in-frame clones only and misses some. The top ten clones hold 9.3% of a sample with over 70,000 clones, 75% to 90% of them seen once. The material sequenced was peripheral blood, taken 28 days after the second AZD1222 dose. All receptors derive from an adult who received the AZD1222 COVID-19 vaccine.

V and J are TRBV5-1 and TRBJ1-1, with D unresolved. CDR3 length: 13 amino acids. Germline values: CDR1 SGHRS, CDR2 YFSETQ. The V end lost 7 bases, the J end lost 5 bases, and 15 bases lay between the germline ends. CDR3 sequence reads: CASEKEGSTEAFF. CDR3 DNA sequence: TGCGCCAGCGAAAAGGAGGGTAGTACTGAAGCTTTCTTT.

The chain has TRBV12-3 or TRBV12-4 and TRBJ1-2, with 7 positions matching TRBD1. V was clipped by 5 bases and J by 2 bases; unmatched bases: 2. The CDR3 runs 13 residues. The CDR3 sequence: CASSETGNYGYTF. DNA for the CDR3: TGTGCCAGCAGTGAGACAGGGAACTATGGCTACACCTTC.

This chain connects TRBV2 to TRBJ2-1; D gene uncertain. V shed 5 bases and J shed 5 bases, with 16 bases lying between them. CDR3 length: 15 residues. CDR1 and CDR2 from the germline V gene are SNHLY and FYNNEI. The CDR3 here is CASSLPFTKNNEQFF. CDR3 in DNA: TGTGCCAGCAGTCTACCTTTTACTAAAAACAATGAGCAGTTCTTC.

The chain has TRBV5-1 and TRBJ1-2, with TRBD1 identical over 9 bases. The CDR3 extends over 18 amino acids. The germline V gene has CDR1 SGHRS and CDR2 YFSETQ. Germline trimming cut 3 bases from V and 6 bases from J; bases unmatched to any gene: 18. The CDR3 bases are TGCGCCAGCAGCTACTACCGCGGGACAGGGAAAGGCCTAGATGGCTACACCTTC. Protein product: CASSYYRGTGKGLDGYTF. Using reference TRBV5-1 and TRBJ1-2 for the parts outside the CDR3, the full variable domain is KAGVTQTPRYLIKTRGQQVTLSCSPISGHRSVSWYQQTPGQGLQFLFEYFSETQRNKGNFPGRFSGRQFSNSRSEMNVSTLELGDSALYLCASSYYRGTGKGLDGYTFGSGTRLTVV.

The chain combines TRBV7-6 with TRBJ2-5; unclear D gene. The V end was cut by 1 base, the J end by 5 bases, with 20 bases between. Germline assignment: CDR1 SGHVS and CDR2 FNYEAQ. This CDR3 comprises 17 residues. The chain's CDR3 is CASSLVPGPVGSETQYF. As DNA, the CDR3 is TGTGCCAGCAGCTTAGTACCGGGCCCAGTAGGGTCGGAGACCCAGTACTTC.

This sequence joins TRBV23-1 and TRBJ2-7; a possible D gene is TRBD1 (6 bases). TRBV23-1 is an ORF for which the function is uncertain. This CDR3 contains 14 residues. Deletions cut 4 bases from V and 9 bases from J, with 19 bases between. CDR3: CASSRGTRVCGQYF. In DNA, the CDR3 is TGCGCCAGCAGTCGAGGGACAAGAGTATGCGGGCAGTACTTC.

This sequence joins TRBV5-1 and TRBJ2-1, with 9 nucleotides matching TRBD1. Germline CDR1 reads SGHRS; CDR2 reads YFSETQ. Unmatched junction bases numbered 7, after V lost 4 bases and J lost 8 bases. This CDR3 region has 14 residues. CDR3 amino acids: CASSLATGGHEQFF. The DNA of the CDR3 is TGCGCCAGCAGCCTCGCGACAGGGGGACATGAGCAGTTCTTC.

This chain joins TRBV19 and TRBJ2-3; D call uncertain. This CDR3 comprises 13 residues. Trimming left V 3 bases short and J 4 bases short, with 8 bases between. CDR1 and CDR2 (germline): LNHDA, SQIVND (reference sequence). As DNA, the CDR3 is TGTGCCAGTAGTATTTGGGCCGCAGATACGCAGTATTTT. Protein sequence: CASSIWAADTQYF.

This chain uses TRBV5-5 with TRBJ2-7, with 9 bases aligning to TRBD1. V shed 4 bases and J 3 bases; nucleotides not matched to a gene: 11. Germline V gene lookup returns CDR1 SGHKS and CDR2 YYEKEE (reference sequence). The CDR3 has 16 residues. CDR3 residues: CASSDRDRVLFYEQYF. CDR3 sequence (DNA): TGTGCCAGCAGCGACAGGGACAGGGTACTTTTCTACGAGCAGTACTTC.

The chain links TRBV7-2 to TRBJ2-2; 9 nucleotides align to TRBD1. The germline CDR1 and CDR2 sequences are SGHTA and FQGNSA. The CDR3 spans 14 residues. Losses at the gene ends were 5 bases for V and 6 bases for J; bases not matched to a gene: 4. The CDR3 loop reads CASSPRQGAGELFF. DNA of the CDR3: TGTGCCAGCAGCCCTCGACAGGGGGCCGGGGAGCTGTTTTTT.

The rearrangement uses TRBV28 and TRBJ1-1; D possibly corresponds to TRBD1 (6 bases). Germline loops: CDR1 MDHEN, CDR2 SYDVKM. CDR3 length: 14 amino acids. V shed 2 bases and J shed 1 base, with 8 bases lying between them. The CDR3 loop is CASSLGRGNTEAFF. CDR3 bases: TGTGCCAGCAGTTTAGGCAGGGGGAACACTGAAGCTTTCTTT.